These T cell receptor beta chains were read from a single sample in a study of cytomegalovirus exposure and HLA in healthy donors. Produced via immunoSEQ multiplex PCR; TCRdb's table is partial and in-frame only. Here the sample spans 150,000 to 200,000 clones, 70% to 80% being singletons. Sequencing was carried out using PBMCs. The origin of the receptors is a woman between 35 and 50 years old in good health and CMV-seronegative. The CDR3 runs from the conserved cysteine through the conserved F or W. The D gene is left open where the match is weak. Not every row has a clone size; where given, it reads once, few, many or a size class.

d_call clone_size j_call v_call cdr3_nt cdr3_aa
TRBD2 . TRBJ2-5 TRBV7-8 TGTGCCAGCAGCTTAGAACTAGCGGGAGAGCAGGGCCAAGAGACCCAGTACTTC CASSLELAGEQGQETQYF
TRBD1 once TRBJ2-2 TRBV11-3 TGTGCCAGCGACAGGGCGAACACCGGGGAGCTGTTTTTT CASDRANTGELFF
TRBD2 once TRBJ2-7 TRBV5-4 TGTGCCAGCAGCTTGGGCGGGGGGCCCTACGAGCAGTACTTC CASSLGGGPYEQYF
. . TRBJ2-5 TRBV27 TGTGCCAGCAGGGCTATAGCGGCCCAAGAGACCCAGTACTTC CASRAIAAQETQYF
TRBD2 . TRBJ2-6 TRBV5-4 TGTGCCAGCAGCCCGGGGGGGTCTGGGGCCAACGTCCTGACTTTC CASSPGGSGANVLTF
TRBD2 . TRBJ2-1 TRBV7-9 TGTGCCAGCACCCCGGGTGGGACTAGTTTCGATGAGCAGTTCTTC CASTPGGTSFDEQFF
TRBD2 . TRBJ2-1 TRBV4-1 TGCGCCAGCAGCCCCCAGACTAGCGGGCTGCGAGTTGACAATGAGCAGTTCTTC CASSPQTSGLRVDNEQFF
TRBD1 . TRBJ1-5 TRBV30 TGTGCCTGGAACGCAGGGGGCGTTCAGCCCCAGCATTTT CAWNAGGVQPQHF
TRBD1 . TRBJ2-3 TRBV5-1 TGCGCCAGCAGCTTGAATTCGGGACAGGGCACAGATACGCAGTATTTT CASSLNSGQGTDTQYF
TRBD2 . TRBJ2-7 TRBV9 TGTGCCAGCAGCCAAGGACTAGCGGGGGCCTACGAGCAGTACTTC CASSQGLAGAYEQYF
. . TRBJ2-7 TRBV7-8 TGTGCCAGCAGCTTAGCGCTAGGCTACGAGCAGTACTTC CASSLALGYEQYF
TRBD1 . TRBJ1-1 TRBV9 TGTGCCAGCAGCCCATCGGGACAGCCTAACACTGAAGCTTTCTTT CASSPSGQPNTEAFF
TRBD2 . TRBJ2-3 TRBV2 TGTGCCAGCAGGCTAGCGGTTAGCACAGATACGCAGTATTTT CASRLAVSTDTQYF
. few TRBJ1-5 TRBV5-6 TGTGCCAGCAGCTTAATAAATCAGCCCCAGCATTTT CASSLINQPQHF
TRBD2 few TRBJ2-5 TRBV5-1 TGCGCCAGCAGCTTGCGTGGTAGCGGGAGGTCTGAGGAGACCCAGTACTTC CASSLRGSGRSEETQYF
. few TRBJ2-1 TRBV5-1 TGCGCCAGCAGTCAGGGGAGGGCCTACAATGAGCAGTTCTTC CASSQGRAYNEQFF
TRBD2 . TRBJ2-1 TRBV28 TGTGCCAGCGGGAGAGCGGGACTAGGGGCAAATGAGCAGTTCTTC CASGRAGLGANEQFF
. . TRBJ2-1 TRBV7-2 TGTGCCAGCAGCCCCGGTACGTCCAATGAGCAGTTCTTC CASSPGTSNEQFF
TRBD1 . TRBJ1-2 TRBV5-1 TGCGCCAGCAGCTTGGCAGGGGGCCCCAATCCTACCTTC CASSLAGGPNPTF
. few TRBJ2-2 TRBV5-6 TGTGCCAGCAGCCTATTGGGTCTCGAGGAGGTCACCGGGGAGCTGTTTTTT CASSLLGLEEVTGELFF
TRBD1 . TRBJ2-5 TRBV5-1 TGCGCCACCGCGACGGGACAGGGCGATGGGACCCAGTACTTC CATATGQGDGTQYF
. . TRBJ2-5 TRBV28 TGTGCCAGCAGCTCCCCGCAAACGGAGGTACAGACCCAGTACTTC CASSSPQTEVQTQYF
. . TRBJ1-2 TRBV7-9 TGTGCCAGCAGTTACGTAGGAGGGAACAGGGGCTACACCTTC CASSYVGGNRGYTF
TRBD1 . TRBJ1-5 TRBV6-1 TGTGCCAGCAGTGACAGGGGGACCAATCAGCCCCAGCATTTT CASSDRGTNQPQHF
. . TRBJ1-2 TRBV5-1 TGCGCCAGCAGCTTGGCCGGGCAGGGAGGCTATGGCTACACCTTC CASSLAGQGGYGYTF
TRBD2 . TRBJ2-7 TRBV7-2 TGTGCCAGCAGCTTAGCAGGACTAGCGGCCGGCTCCTACGAGCAGTACTTC CASSLAGLAAGSYEQYF
. . TRBJ1-1 TRBV29-1 TGCAGCGTTGTAGGCCAGGGGAACACTGAAGCTTTCTTT CSVVGQGNTEAFF
TRBD1 few TRBJ1-1 TRBV19 TGTGCCAGTGGGACAGGGAACACTGAAGCTTTCTTT CASGTGNTEAFF
TRBD1 . TRBJ1-1 TRBV27 TGTGCCAGCAGTTACAGGGGGGACACTGAAGCTTTCTTT CASSYRGDTEAFF
TRBD2 . TRBJ2-3 TRBV13 TGTGCCAGCAGCCCTAGACTAGCGGGAGTGGTGGCAGATACGCAGTATTTT CASSPRLAGVVADTQYF
. few TRBJ2-3 TRBV30 TGTGCCTGGAGTGTAGGACTGAGCACAGATACGCAGTATTTT CAWSVGLSTDTQYF
. . TRBJ1-3 TRBV30 TGTGCCTGGAGTGTCGGCGGGGGCGTTGGAAACACCATATATTTT CAWSVGGGVGNTIYF
. . TRBJ2-7 TRBV12-5 TGTGCTAGTGGTTTCGTGAGCTCCTACGAGCAGTACTTC CASGFVSSYEQYF
TRBD1 . TRBJ1-2 TRBV7-8 TGTGCCAGCAGCCGGACAGGGATATTTCTTGGAGGCTACACCTTC CASSRTGIFLGGYTF
TRBD2 . TRBJ2-7 TRBV2 TGTGCCAGCAGTGAAGGGACTAGCGGCCTATCCTACGAGCAGTACTTC CASSEGTSGLSYEQYF
. once TRBJ1-1 TRBV9 TGTGCCAGCAGCCCTGCGACAAGTATGAACACTGAAGCTTTCTTT CASSPATSMNTEAFF
. . TRBJ1-1 TRBV11-2 TGTGCCAGCAGCTTAGTTGAGGGCACTGAAGCTTTCTTT CASSLVEGTEAFF
. . TRBJ2-7 TRBV18 TGTGCCAGCTCAAGGCGGGAAACCTACGAGCAGTACTTC CASSRRETYEQYF
. . TRBJ2-7 TRBV19 TGTGCCAGTAGTATAGACAGGGGCCCCTACGAGCAGTACTTC CASSIDRGPYEQYF
. . TRBJ1-1 TRBV9 TGTGCCAGCTCTGCGGAAGAGGGTACTGAAGCTTTCTTT CASSAEEGTEAFF
TRBD1 . TRBJ2-5 TRBV10-1 TGCGCCAGCAGTGAGAACTTGTCCGACAGGGATAGAGGGGAGACCCAGTACTTC CASSENLSDRDRGETQYF
TRBD1 . TRBJ2-7 TRBV5-1 TGCGCCAGCAGCTGGGGAGGGACAGGGAGCTCCTACGAGCAGTACTTC CASSWGGTGSSYEQYF
TRBD2 . TRBJ2-3 TRBV6-6 TGTGCCAGCAGTTACATACTAGCGGGAGGTATAGATACGCAGTATTTT CASSYILAGGIDTQYF
. . TRBJ1-1 TRBV19 TGTGCCAGTATCAGGGGCACTGAAGCTTTCTTT CASIRGTEAFF
. . TRBJ1-1 TRBV5-6 TGTGCCAGCACCTGGGATCAGGGAACTGAAGCTTTCTTT CASTWDQGTEAFF
. . TRBJ1-5 TRBV2 TGTGCCAGCAGTGAATACAGGGTTAATCAGCCCCAGCATTTT CASSEYRVNQPQHF
TRBD1 . TRBJ2-5 TRBV28 TGTGCCAGCAATTCTGTGGACAGGAGAGAGACCCAGTACTTC CASNSVDRRETQYF
. once TRBJ2-7 TRBV23-1 TGCGCCAGCAGTCAATCGAAAGACAGACCTTTCTCCTACGAGCAGTACTTC CASSQSKDRPFSYEQYF
. . TRBJ1-4 TRBV28 TGTGCCAGCAGATCTGGACCTCCCAGGGGTGAAAAACTGTTTTTT CASRSGPPRGEKLFF
. few TRBJ2-7 TRBV9 TGTGCCAGCAGCGTAGACCTGACAGCCCTATACGAGCAGTACTTC CASSVDLTALYEQYF
TRBD2 . TRBJ2-1 TRBV10-3 TGTGCCATCAGGGGGACTAGTCCCCTCCTTGAGCAGTTCTTC CAIRGTSPLLEQFF